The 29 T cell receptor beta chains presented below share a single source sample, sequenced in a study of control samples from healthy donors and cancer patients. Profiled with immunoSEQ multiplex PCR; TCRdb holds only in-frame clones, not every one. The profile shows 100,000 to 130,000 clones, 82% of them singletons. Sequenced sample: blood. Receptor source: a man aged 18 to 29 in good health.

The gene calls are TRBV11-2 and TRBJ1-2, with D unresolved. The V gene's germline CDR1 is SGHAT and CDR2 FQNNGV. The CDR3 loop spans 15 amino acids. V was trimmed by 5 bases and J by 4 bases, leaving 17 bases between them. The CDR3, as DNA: TGTGCCAGCAGCCCCCTCCTTAAACCCCTCTATGGCTACACCTTC. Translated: CASSPLLKPLYGYTF.

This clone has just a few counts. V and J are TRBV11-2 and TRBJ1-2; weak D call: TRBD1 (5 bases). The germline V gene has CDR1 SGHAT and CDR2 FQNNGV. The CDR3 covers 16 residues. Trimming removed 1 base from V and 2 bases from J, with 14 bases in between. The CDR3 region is CASSLVSGPYNYGYTF. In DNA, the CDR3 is TGTGCCAGCAGCTTAGTCTCGGGACCGTACAACTATGGCTACACCTTC. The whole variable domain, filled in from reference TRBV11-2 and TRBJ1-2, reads EAGVAQSPRYKIIEKRQSVAFWCNPISGHATLYWYQQILGQGPKLLIQFQNNGVVDDSQLPKDRFSAERLKGVDSTLKIQPAKLEDSAVYLCASSLVSGPYNYGYTFGSGTRLTVV.

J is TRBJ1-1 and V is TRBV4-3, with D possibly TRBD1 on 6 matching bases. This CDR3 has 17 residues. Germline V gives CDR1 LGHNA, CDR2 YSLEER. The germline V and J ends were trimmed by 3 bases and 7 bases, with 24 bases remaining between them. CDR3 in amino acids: CASSHLIPRGGLGEAFF. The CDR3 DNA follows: TGCGCCAGCAGCCATCTCATTCCGAGGGGGGGCCTGGGTGAAGCTTTCTTT.

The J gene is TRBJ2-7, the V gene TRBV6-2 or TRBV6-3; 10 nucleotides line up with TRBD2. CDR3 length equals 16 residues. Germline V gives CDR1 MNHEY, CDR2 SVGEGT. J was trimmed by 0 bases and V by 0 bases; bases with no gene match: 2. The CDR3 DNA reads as TGTGCCAGCAGTTACTCGAAGCGGGGGGGCTCCTACGAGCAGTACTTC. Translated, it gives CASSYSKRGGSYEQYF.

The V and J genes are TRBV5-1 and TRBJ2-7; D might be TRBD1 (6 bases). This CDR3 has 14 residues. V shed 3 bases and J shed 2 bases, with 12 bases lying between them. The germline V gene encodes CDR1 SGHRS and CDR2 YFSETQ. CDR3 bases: TGCGCCAGCAGCTATAATACAGGGCCCTACGAGCAGTACTTC. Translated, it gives CASSYNTGPYEQYF.

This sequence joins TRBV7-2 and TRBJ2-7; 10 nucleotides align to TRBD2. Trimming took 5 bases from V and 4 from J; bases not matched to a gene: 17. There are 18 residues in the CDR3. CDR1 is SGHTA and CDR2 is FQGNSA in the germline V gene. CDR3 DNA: TGTGCCAGCAGCCTCGGAGGGGGCGCTGGACTAGCGGATTACGAGCAGTACTTC. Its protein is CASSLGGGAGLADYEQYF.

DNA for the CDR3: TGTGCCAGCAGCTGGGATCCGGGACAGGGAACAGTTGGGGAAAAACTGTTTTTT. Encoded protein: CASSWDPGQGTVGEKLFF. The chain couples TRBV7-6 to TRBJ1-4, with 9 bases lining up with TRBD1. V shed 4 bases and J 8 bases; nucleotides not matched to a gene: 17. The CDR3 has 18 amino acids. From germline, CDR1 is SGHVS and CDR2 FNYEAQ.

This chain's CDR3 is CASSYWLKFPSYEQYF. The DNA for the CDR3 is TGTGCCAGCAGTTACTGGTTGAAGTTCCCCTCCTACGAGCAGTACTTC. The chain couples TRBV6-6 to TRBJ2-7; D is ambiguous. Germline V gene lookup returns CDR1 MNHNY and CDR2 SVGAGI (reference sequence). This CDR3 region has 16 residues. V lost 1 base and J 0 bases, leaving 13 bases between the germline ends.

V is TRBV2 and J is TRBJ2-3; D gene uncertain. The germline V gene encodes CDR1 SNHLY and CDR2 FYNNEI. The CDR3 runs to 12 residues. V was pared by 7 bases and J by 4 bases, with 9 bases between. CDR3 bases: TGTGCCAGCAAAATCTATGCAGATACGCAGTATTTT. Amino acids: CASKIYADTQYF.

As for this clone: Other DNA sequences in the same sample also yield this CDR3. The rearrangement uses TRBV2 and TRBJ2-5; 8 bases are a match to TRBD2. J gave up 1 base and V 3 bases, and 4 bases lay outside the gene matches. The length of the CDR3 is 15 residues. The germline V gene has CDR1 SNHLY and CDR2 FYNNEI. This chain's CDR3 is CASSEDGGAQETQYF. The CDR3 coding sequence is TGTGCCAGCAGTGAGGACGGGGGGGCCCAAGAGACCCAGTACTTC.

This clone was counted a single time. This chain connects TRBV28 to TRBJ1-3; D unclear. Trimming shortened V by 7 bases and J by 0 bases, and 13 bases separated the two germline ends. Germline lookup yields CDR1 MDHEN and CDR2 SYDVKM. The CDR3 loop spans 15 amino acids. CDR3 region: CASKPWTSSGNTIYF. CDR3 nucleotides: TGTGCCAGCAAACCCTGGACCAGCTCTGGAAACACCATATATTTT.

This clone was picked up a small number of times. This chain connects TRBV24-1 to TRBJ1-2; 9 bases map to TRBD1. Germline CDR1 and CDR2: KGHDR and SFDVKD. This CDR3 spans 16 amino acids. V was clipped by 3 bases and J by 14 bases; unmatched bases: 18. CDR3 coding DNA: TGTGCCACCAGTGATCCCCTCGGGACAGGGCCCGAGGTATGGACCTTC. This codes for CATSDPLGTGPEVWTF.

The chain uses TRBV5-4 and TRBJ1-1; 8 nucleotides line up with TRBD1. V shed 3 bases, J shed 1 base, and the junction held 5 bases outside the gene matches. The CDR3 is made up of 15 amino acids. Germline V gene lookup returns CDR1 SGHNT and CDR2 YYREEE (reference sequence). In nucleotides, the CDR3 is TGTGCCAGCAGCTCGGACAGGGTACGGAACACTGAAGCTTTCTTT. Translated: CASSSDRVRNTEAFF.

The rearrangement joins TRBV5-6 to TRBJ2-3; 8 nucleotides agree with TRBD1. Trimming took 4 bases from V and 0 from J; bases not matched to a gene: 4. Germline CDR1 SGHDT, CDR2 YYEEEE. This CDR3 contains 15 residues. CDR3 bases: TGTGCCAGCAGCCGGACAGGGACTAGCACAGATACGCAGTATTTT. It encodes CASSRTGTSTDTQYF.

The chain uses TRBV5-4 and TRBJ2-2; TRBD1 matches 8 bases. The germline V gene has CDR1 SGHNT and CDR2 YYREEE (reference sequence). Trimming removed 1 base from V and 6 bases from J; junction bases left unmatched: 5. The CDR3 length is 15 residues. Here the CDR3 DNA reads TGTGCCAGCAGCTTGAGGCAGGGGGCCCCCGGGGAGCTGTTTTTT. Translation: CASSLRQGAPGELFF.

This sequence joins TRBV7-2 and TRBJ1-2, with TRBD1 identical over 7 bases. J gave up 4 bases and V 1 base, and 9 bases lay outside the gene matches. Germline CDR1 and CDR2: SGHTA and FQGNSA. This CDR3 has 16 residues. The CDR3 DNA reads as TGTGCCAGCAGCTTAGACGGCGGGGACAGACTCTATGGCTACACCTTC. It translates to CASSLDGGDRLYGYTF.

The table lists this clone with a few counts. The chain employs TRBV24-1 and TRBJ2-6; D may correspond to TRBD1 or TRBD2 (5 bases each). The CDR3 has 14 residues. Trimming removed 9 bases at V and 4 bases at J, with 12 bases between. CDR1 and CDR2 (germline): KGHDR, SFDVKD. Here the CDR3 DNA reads TGTGCCACCTTTCCGGGGACGGGGGCCAACGTCCTGACTTTC. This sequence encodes CATFPGTGANVLTF.

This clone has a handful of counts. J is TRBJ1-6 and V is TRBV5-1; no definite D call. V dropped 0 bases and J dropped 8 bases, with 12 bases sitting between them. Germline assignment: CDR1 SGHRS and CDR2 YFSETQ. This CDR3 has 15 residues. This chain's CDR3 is CASSLGGNGDSPLHF. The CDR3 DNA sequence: TGCGCCAGCAGCTTGGGCGGGAACGGGGATTCACCCCTCCACTTT.

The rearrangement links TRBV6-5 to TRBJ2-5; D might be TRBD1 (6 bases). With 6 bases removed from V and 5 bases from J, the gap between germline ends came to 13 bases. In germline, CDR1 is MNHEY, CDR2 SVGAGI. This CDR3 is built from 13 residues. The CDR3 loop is CASSRTGWETQYF. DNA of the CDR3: TGTGCCAGCAGCCGCACAGGGTGGGAGACCCAGTACTTC.

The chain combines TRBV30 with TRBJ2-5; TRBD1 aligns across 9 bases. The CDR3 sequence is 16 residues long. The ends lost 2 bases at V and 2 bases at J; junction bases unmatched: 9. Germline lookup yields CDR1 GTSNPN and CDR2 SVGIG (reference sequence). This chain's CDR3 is CAWSRGTGKTQETQYF. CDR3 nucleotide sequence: TGTGCCTGGAGTCGGGGGACAGGGAAGACTCAAGAGACCCAGTACTTC. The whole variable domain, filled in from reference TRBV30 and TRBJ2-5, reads SQTIHQWPATLVQPVGSPLSLECTVEGTSNPNLYWYRQAAGRGLQLLFYSVGIGQISSEVPQNLSASRPQDRQFILSSKKLLLSDSGFYLCAWSRGTGKTQETQYFGPGTRLLVL.

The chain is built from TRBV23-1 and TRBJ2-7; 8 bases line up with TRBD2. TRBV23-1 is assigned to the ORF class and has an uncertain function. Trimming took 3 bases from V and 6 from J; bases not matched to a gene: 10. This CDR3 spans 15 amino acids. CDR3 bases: TGCGCCAGCAGTCACCCCCTCGGGGGGGGTGGCGAGCAGTACGTC. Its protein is CASSHPLGGGGEQYV.

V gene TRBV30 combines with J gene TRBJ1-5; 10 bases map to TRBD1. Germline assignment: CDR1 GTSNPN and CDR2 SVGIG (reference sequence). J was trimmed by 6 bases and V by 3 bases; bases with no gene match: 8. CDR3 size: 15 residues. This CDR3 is CAWSGDRGIFQPQHF. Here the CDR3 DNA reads TGTGCCTGGAGCGGGGACAGGGGCATTTTTCAGCCCCAGCATTTT.

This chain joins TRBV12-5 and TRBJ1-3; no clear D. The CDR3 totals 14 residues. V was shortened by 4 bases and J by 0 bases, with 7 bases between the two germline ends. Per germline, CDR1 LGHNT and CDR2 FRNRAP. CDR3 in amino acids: CASGSPRSGNTIYF. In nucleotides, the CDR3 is TGTGCTAGTGGTTCGCCGCGCTCTGGAAACACCATATATTTT.

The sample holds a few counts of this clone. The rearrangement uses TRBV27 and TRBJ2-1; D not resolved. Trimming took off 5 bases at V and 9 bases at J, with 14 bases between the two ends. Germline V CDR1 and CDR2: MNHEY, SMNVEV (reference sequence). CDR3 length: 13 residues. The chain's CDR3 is CASSPTLAGEQFF. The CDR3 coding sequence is TGTGCCAGCAGTCCAACTCTTGCTGGTGAGCAGTTCTTC.

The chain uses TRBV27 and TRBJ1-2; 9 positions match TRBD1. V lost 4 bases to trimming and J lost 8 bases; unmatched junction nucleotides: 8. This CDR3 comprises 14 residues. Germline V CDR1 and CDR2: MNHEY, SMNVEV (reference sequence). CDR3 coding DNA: TGTGCCAGCAGTTCCCTACAGGGGGCGACCGGCTACACCTTC. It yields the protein CASSSLQGATGYTF.

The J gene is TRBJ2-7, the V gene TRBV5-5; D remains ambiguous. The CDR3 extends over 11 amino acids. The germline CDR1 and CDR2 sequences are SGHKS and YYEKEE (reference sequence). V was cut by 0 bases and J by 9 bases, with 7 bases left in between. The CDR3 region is CASSLAGGQYF. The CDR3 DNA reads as TGTGCCAGCAGCTTGGCGGGTGGGCAGTACTTC.

CDR3: CASRLEKGAHNSPLHF. In DNA, the CDR3 is TGTGCCAGCAGGCTAGAAAAGGGGGCCCATAATTCACCCCTCCACTTT. This chain uses TRBV7-9 with TRBJ1-6, with 7 positions matching TRBD1. The V segment lost 6 bases and the J segment 5 bases; nucleotides outside the gene matches: 10. This CDR3 spans 16 amino acids. The germline V gene has CDR1 SEHNR and CDR2 FQNEAQ (reference sequence). Filled out from reference TRBV7-9 and TRBJ1-6, the complete variable domain reads DTGVSQNPRHKITKRGQNVTFRCDPISEHNRLYWYRQTLGQGPEFLTYFQNEAQLEKSRLLSDRFSAERPKGSFSTLEIQRTEQGDSAMYLCASRLEKGAHNSPLHFGNGTRLTVT.

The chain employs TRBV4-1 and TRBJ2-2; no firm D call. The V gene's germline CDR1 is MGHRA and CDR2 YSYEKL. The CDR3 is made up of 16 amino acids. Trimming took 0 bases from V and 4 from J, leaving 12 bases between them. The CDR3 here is CASSQEPKIGTGELFF. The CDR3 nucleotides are TGCGCCAGCAGCCAAGAACCTAAAATTGGCACCGGGGAGCTGTTTTTT.

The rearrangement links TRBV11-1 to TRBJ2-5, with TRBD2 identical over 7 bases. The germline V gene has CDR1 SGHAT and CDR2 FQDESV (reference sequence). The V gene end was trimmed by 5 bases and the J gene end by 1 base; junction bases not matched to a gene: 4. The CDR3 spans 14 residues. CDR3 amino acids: CASSLWGGQETQYF. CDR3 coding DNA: TGTGCCAGCAGCCTTTGGGGGGGCCAAGAGACCCAGTACTTC.